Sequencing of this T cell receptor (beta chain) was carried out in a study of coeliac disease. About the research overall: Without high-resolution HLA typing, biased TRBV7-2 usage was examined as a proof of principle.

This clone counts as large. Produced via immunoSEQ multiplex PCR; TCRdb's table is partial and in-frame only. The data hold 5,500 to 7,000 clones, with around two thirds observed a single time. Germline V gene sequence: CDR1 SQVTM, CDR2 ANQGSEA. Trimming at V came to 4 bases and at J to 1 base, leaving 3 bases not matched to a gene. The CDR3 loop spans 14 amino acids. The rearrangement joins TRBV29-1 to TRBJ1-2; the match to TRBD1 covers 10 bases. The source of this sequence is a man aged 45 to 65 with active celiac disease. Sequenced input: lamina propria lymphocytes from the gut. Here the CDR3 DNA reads TGCAGCGTTGCCGGACAGGGGGTTAACTATGGCTACACCTTC. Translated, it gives CSVAGQGVNYGYTF.